This note documents a single TCR beta chain sequence. A read error is likely, as this CDR3 ends without the conserved phenylalanine or tryptophan. The template, around 540 ng total RNA, yielded TCR beta cDNA made with a constant-region primer. Libraries covering TCR beta were generated through three nested multiplex PCR rounds (using a slightly modified ARM-PCR). Running roughly 10 cycles apiece, the first two PCR rounds relied on TRBV1-TRBV30 forward primers together with a C-beta reverse primer. TCRdb used MiXCR to reprocess the multiplex PCR reads, holding one entry per CDR3 protein. The table shows roughly 20,000 distinct CDR3 sequences, with around 79% occurring only once. This record belongs to a study of tumor-infiltrating lymphocytes in primary liver carcinoma. The source material, 20-30 mg of unsorted bulk tissue, was used to co-extract RNA and DNA. Tumor samples each held over 75% viable tumor cells.

V dropped 4 bases and J dropped 2 bases, with 10 bases sitting between them. In germline, CDR1 is KGHSH, CDR2 LQKENI. This CDR3 spans 14 amino acids. The specimen was liver tumor tissue from sampling region 4. Stated subset: tumor region T4, right-lateral pole. The clonotype comes from a woman in her 30s with primary liver carcinoma and hepatitis B virus infection. The V gene is TRBV18, the J gene TRBJ2-3; D may be TRBD2 (5 bases). CDR3 region: CASSLPGVTDTQYL. The CDR3 coding sequence is TGTGCCAGCTCACTTCCCGGGGTCACAGATACGCAGTATCTT.